This T cell receptor (beta chain) derives from a study of OX40 agonist ivuxolimab in advanced cancers. Broader study findings: CD8+ T cells showed, on average, more clonal expansion than CD4+ cells. CD4+ and CD8+ T cells in blood underwent clonal expansion by week 6 at 0.1 to 3.0 mg/kg.

Sequencing used immunoSEQ multiplex PCR; TCRdb keeps in-frame clones, though not all of them. This sample has about 110,000 clones; about 91% occur once, and the top ten carry around 0.64%. In regard to this clone: Its specificity is unknown.

CDR3 length: 15 amino acids. Germline V lookup: CDR1 MNHEY, CDR2 SVGAGI. Trimming cost V 6 bases and J 8 bases, with 19 bases left between them. The source is an adult with an advanced solid tumor such as melanoma, head and neck, liver or kidney cancer. The V gene is TRBV6-5, the J gene TRBJ1-4; D gene ambiguous. The sequencing used CD4+ or CD8+ T cells sorted from blood, collected in a trial of the OX40 agonist ivuxolimab. CDR3 DNA sequence: TGTGCCAGCAGCCCACAACCCCGCGGAGTCGAAAAACTGTTTTTT. This gives the protein CASSPQPRGVEKLFF.